The entry below gives a single T cell receptor (beta chain) sequence along with its context. The data stem from a study of OX40 agonist ivuxolimab in advanced cancers. Only in-frame clones appear in the TCRdb table, and some are missing; sequencing was by immunoSEQ multiplex PCR. This table holds fewer than 45,000 clones, approximately 87% found once. V shed 4 bases and J shed 1 base, with 6 bases lying between them. The germline gives CDR1 GTSNPN, CDR2 SVGIG (reference sequence). The CDR3 has 12 residues. The chain employs TRBV30 and TRBJ2-3; D is uncertain. This receptor was taken from an adult with an advanced solid tumor such as melanoma, head and neck, liver or kidney cancer. The sequences come from CD4+ or CD8+ T cells sorted from blood, collected in a trial of the OX40 agonist ivuxolimab. CDR3: CAWTAGTDTQYF. CDR3 DNA sequence: TGTGCCTGGACGGCGGGCACAGATACGCAGTATTTT.